The clone carrying this T cell receptor beta chain turned up a few times. What it recognizes is unknown. Looked up from germline, CDR1 is SGHDT and CDR2 is YYEEEE. The germline V and J ends were trimmed by 7 bases and 3 bases, with 14 bases remaining between them. This CDR3 region has 13 residues. Multiplex touch-down PCR with TRB-A/B primers amplified rearranged V-D-J TRB sequences. TCRdb re-called the multiplex PCR reads through MiXCR, storing one row per CDR3 protein. Of about 10,000 distinct CDR3 sequences detected, approximately 37% appear once; the ten largest clones hold roughly 1.7%. The data were obtained in a study of T cell repertoires in aging, cancer and after chemotherapy. TCR beta rearrangements were amplified from peripheral blood genomic DNA. Study observations and caveats: Healthy donors lost TCR diversity with age mainly through richness, cancer patients through richness and evenness. Age-matched healthy donors had significantly more diverse, less clonal blood TCR repertoires than untreated cancer patients.

The clonotype comes from a human donor in good health. The chain employs TRBV5-6 and TRBJ2-7; D is possibly TRBD1 (6 bases). Sequencing was done on a sample of blood. The CDR3 protein is CASSFGQYYEQYV. In DNA, the CDR3 is TGTGCCAGCTCCTTCGGACAGTACTACGAGCAGTACGTC.